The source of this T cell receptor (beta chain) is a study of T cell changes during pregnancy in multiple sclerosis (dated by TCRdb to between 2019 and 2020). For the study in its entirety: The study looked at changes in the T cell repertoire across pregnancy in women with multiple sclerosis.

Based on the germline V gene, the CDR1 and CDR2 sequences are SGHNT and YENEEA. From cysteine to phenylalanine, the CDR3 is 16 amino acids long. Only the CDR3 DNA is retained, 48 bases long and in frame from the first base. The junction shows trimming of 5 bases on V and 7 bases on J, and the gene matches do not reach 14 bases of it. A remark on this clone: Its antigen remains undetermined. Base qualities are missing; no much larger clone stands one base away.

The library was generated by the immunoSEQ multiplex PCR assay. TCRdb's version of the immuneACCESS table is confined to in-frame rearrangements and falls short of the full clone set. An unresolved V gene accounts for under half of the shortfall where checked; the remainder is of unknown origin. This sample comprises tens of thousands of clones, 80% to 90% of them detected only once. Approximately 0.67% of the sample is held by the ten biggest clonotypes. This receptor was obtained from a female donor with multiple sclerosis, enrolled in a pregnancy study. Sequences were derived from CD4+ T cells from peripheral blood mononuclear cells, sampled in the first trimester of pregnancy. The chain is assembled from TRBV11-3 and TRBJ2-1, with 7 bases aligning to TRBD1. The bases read TGTGCCAGCAGCCCAGGGGTCCGCCTACAGGGGAATGAGCAGTTCTTC. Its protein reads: CASSPGVRLQGNEQFF.